A selection of T cell receptor beta chains follows, all from one sample in a study of T cells in Graves' hyperthyroidism and ophthalmopathy. Each CDR3 protein is one row after TCRdb ran MiXCR on the multiplex PCR reads. Of about 580,000 distinct CDR3 sequences listed, roughly 50% are singletons. Material: peripheral blood or thyroid tissue (not recorded which). These TCRs come from a woman under 30 with Graves' hyperthyroidism. Both conserved end residues are part of each CDR3. A D gene is named only where the DNA matches it firmly. Part of the rows lack a size; the others show once, few, many or a class for expanded clones.

V gene: TRBV2; clone size: -; J gene: TRBJ1-2; D gene: -; CDR3 protein: CASTSPTANYGYTF; CDR3 DNA: TGTGCCAGCACCTCCCCGACAGCTAACTATGGCTACACCTTC
V gene: TRBV7-2; clone size: -; J gene: TRBJ2-3; D gene: -; CDR3 protein: CASWGSPSTDTQYF; CDR3 DNA: TGTGCCAGCTGGGGGAGTCCTAGCACAGATACGCAGTATTTT
V gene: TRBV5-1; clone size: many; J gene: TRBJ2-7; D gene: TRBD2; CDR3 protein: CASSPSGSHEQYF; CDR3 DNA: TGCGCCAGCAGCCCTAGCGGGAGCCACGAGCAGTACTTC
V gene: TRBV10-1; clone size: few; J gene: TRBJ2-7; D gene: TRBD2; CDR3 protein: CASSETSETYEQYF; CDR3 DNA: TGCGCCAGCAGTGAAACTAGCGAAACCTACGAGCAGTACTTC
V gene: TRBV19; clone size: few; J gene: TRBJ2-3; D gene: -; CDR3 protein: CASSIPGRITDTQYF; CDR3 DNA: TGTGCCAGTAGTATCCCCGGACGAATCACAGATACGCAGTATTTT
V gene: TRBV20-1; clone size: -; J gene: TRBJ1-2; D gene: -; CDR3 protein: CSARDSGVDGYTF; CDR3 DNA: TGCAGTGCTAGAGATAGCGGGGTCGATGGCTACACCTTC
V gene: TRBV5-6; clone size: -; J gene: TRBJ1-2; D gene: TRBD1; CDR3 protein: CASRTGTERLFYGYTF; CDR3 DNA: TGTGCCAGCAGGACCGGGACAGAAAGATTGTTCTATGGCTACACCTTC
V gene: TRBV2; clone size: -; J gene: TRBJ1-6; D gene: -; CDR3 protein: CATSSGEGQGISPLHF; CDR3 DNA: TGTGCTACTAGCAGTGGGGAGGGGCAGGGAATCTCACCCCTCCACTTT
V gene: TRBV2; clone size: -; J gene: TRBJ1-2; D gene: -; CDR3 protein: CASYRLLESQGGYTF; CDR3 DNA: TGTGCCTCCTACAGGTTATTGGAAAGCCAAGGAGGCTACACCTTC
V gene: TRBV3-1; clone size: -; J gene: TRBJ2-5; D gene: -; CDR3 protein: CASSPGRFQETQYF; CDR3 DNA: TGTGCCAGCAGCCCGGGGCGCTTCCAAGAGACCCAGTACTTC
V gene: TRBV4-1; clone size: -; J gene: TRBJ2-3; D gene: -; CDR3 protein: CASSKRQDADTQYF; CDR3 DNA: TGCGCCAGCAGCAAAAGACAGGACGCAGATACGCAGTATTTT
V gene: TRBV15; clone size: -; J gene: TRBJ1-4; D gene: -; CDR3 protein: CATSRDRTTNEKLFF; CDR3 DNA: TGTGCCACCAGCAGAGATAGGACCACTAATGAAAAACTGTTTTTT
V gene: TRBV12-3/TRBV12-4; clone size: many; J gene: TRBJ1-5; D gene: -; CDR3 protein: CASSPGRRGQPQHF; CDR3 DNA: TGTGCCAGCAGTCCGGGCCGCCGGGGACAGCCCCAGCATTTT
V gene: TRBV5-1; clone size: few; J gene: TRBJ2-2; D gene: -; CDR3 protein: CASSLDSRSGELFF; CDR3 DNA: TGCGCCAGCAGCTTGGACAGTCGTTCCGGGGAGCTGTTTTTT
V gene: TRBV29-1; clone size: -; J gene: TRBJ2-2; D gene: -; CDR3 protein: CSRDLTGELFF; CDR3 DNA: TGCAGCCGGGACCTCACCGGGGAGCTGTTTTTT
V gene: TRBV7-2; clone size: -; J gene: TRBJ2-7; D gene: TRBD1; CDR3 protein: CASRKSHPGQGGEQYF; CDR3 DNA: TGTGCCAGCAGAAAGTCCCACCCGGGACAGGGAGGCGAGCAGTACTTC
V gene: TRBV5-1; clone size: many; J gene: TRBJ2-2; D gene: TRBD1; CDR3 protein: CASSFTGGSTGELFF; CDR3 DNA: TGCGCCAGCAGCTTTACAGGGGGCAGTACCGGGGAGCTGTTTTTT
V gene: TRBV20-1; clone size: few; J gene: TRBJ2-3; D gene: TRBD1; CDR3 protein: CSARDGQGTDTQYF; CDR3 DNA: TGCAGTGCTAGAGATGGACAGGGCACAGATACGCAGTATTTT
V gene: TRBV5-8; clone size: -; J gene: TRBJ2-7; D gene: -; CDR3 protein: CASSQYRDSSYEQYF; CDR3 DNA: TGTGCCAGCAGCCAATACAGGGATAGCTCCTACGAGCAGTACTTC
V gene: TRBV29-1; clone size: -; J gene: TRBJ1-2; D gene: -; CDR3 protein: CSAPGDGANYGYTF; CDR3 DNA: TGCAGCGCCCCAGGGGACGGAGCTAACTATGGCTACACCTTC